This T cell receptor (beta chain) was identified in a study of T cell clonality in common variable immunodeficiency. Some clones are missing from TCRdb's copy, which holds only in-frame ones; the method was immunoSEQ multiplex PCR. This set yields tens of thousands of clones and no singletons; the top ten hold about 5.5%. This clone was found many times. Read coverage stops 3 residues before the CDR3 terminus; the germline J gene supplies the remainder. This CDR3 has 14 amino acids. Per germline, CDR1 SGHAT and CDR2 FQNNGV. This receptor was identified in a person between 18 and 75 years old in good health. J is TRBJ1-1 and V is TRBV11-2; D is unclear. The source material was peripheral blood mononuclear cells. Here the CDR3 reads CASSSSQRGSQAFF. Incomplete CDR3 DNA: TGTGCCAGCAGCTCGAGCCAGAGAGGGTCACAA.